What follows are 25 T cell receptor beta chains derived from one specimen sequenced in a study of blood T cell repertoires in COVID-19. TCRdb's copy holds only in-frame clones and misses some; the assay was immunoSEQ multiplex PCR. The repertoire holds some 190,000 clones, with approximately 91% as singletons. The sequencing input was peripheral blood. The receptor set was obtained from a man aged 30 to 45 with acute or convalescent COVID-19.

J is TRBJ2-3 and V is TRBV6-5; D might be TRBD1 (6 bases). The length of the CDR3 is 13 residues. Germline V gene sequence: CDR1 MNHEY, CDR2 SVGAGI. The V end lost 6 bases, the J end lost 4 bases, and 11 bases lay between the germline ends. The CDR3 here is CASRPGTSDTQYF. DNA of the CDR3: TGTGCCAGCAGACCGGGGACATCAGATACGCAGTATTTT.

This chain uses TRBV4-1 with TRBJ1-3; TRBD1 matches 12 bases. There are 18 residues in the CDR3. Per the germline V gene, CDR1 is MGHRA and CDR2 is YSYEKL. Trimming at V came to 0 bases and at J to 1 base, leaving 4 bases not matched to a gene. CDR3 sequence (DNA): TGCGCCAGCAGCCAAGACGGGACAGGGGGCGCTTCTGGAAACACCATATATTTT. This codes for CASSQDGTGGASGNTIYF.

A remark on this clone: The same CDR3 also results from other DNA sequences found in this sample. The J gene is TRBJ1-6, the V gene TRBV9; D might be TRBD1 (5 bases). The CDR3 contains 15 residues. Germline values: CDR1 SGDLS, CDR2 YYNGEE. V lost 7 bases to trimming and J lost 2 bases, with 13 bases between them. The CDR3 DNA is TGTGCCAGCTCGACGGGGGACGCCTATAATTCACCCCTCCACTTT. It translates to CASSTGDAYNSPLHF.

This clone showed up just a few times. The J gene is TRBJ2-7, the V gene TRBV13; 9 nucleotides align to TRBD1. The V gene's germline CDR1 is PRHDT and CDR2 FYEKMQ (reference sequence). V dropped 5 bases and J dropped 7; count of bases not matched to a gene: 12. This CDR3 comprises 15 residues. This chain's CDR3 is CASSVSGTGTGEQYF. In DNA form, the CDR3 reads TGTGCCAGCAGCGTCTCCGGGACAGGGACGGGTGAGCAGTACTTC. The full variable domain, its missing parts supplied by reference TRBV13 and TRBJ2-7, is AAGVIQSPRHLIKEKRETATLKCYPIPRHDTVYWYQQGPGQDPQFLISFYEKMQSDKGSIPDRFSAQQFSDYHSELNMSSLELGDSALYFCASSVSGTGTGEQYFGPGTRLTVT.

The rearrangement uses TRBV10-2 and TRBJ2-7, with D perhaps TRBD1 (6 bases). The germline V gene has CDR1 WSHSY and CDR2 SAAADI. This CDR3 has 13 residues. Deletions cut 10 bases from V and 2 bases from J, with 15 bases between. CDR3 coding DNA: TGCGCCACCCTCCCGGACAGCGCCTACGAGCAGTACTTC. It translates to CATLPDSAYEQYF.

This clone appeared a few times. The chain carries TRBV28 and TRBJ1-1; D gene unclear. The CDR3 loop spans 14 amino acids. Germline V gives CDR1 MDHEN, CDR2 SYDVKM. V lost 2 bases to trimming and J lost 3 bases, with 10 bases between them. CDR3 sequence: CASSLKFDYTEAFF. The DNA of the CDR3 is TGTGCCAGCAGTTTAAAGTTTGACTACACTGAAGCTTTCTTT. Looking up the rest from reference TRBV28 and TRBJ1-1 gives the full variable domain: DVKVTQSSRYLVKRTGEKVFLECVQDMDHENMFWYRQDPGLGLRLIYFSYDVKMKEKGDIPEGYSVSREKKERFSLILESASTNQTSMYLCASSLKFDYTEAFFGQGTRLTVV.

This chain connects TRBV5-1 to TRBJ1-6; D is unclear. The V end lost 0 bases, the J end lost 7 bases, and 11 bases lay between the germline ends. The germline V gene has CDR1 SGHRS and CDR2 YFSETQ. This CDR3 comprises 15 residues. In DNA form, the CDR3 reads TGCGCCAGCAGCTTGGCACTGGGCGGGAATTCACCCCTCCACTTT. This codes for CASSLALGGNSPLHF.

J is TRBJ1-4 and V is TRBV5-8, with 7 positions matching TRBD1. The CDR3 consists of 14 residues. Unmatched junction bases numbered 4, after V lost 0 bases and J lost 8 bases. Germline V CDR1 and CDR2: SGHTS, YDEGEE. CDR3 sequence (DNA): TGTGCCAGCAGCTTGGGACAGGGCATCGAAAAACTGTTTTTT. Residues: CASSLGQGIEKLFF. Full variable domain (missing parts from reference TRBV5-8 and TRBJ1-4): EAGVTQSPTHLIKTRGQQATLRCSPISGHTSVYWYQQALGLGLQFLLWYDEGEERNRGNFPPRFSGRQFPNYSSELNVNALELEDSALYLCASSLGQGIEKLFFGSGTQLSVL.

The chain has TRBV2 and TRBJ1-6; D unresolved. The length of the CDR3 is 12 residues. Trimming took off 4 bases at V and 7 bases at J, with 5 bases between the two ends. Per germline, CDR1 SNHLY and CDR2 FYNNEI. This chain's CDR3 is CASSGRNSPLHF. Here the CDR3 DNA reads TGTGCCAGCAGTGGGAGAAATTCACCCCTCCACTTT.

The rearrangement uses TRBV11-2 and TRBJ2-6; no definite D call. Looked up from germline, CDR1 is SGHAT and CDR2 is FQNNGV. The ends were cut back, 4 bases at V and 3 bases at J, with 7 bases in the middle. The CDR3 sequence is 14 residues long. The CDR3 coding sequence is TGTGCCAGCAGCTCTGCGAGTGGGGCCAACGTCCTGACTTTC. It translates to CASSSASGANVLTF.

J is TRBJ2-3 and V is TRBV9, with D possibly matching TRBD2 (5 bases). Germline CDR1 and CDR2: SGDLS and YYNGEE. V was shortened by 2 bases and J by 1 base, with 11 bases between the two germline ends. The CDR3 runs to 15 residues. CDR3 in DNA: TGTGCCAGCAGCGTCGCACTAGGAGGCACAGATACGCAGTATTTT. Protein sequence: CASSVALGGTDTQYF.

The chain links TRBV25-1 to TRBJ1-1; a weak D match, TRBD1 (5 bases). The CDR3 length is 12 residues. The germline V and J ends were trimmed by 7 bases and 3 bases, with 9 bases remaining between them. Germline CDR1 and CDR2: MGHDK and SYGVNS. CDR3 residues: CASKRGHTEAFF. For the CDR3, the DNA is TGTGCCAGCAAAAGGGGCCACACTGAAGCTTTCTTT.

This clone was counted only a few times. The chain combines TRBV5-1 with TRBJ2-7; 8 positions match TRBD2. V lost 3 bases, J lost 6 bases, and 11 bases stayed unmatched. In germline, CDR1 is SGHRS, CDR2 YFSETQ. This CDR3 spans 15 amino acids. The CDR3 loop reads CASSSGRAGLGEQYF. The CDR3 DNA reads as TGCGCCAGCAGCTCCGGGAGGGCAGGGCTCGGCGAGCAGTACTTC.

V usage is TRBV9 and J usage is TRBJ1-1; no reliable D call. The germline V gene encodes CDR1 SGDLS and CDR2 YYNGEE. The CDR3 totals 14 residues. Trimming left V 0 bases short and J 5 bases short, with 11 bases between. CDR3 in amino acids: CASSVDTAGTEAFF. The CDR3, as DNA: TGTGCCAGCAGCGTAGACACAGCGGGTACTGAAGCTTTCTTT.

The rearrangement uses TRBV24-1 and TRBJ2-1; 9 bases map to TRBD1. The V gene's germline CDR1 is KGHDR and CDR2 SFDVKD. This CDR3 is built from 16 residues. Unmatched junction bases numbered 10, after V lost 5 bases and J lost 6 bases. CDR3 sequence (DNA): TGTGCCACCAGTGTTTCTTCGACAGGGGGGGTCAATGAGCAGTTCTTC. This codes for CATSVSSTGGVNEQFF.

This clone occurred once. CDR3: CASSFSGLAGGETQYF. The CDR3 DNA reads as TGTGCCAGTAGTTTTTCGGGACTAGCGGGAGGAGAGACCCAGTACTTC. The chain couples TRBV19 to TRBJ2-5, with 15 bases that match TRBD2. Germline V CDR1 and CDR2: LNHDA, SQIVND (reference sequence). This CDR3 has 16 amino acids. The J segment lost 4 bases and the V segment lost 5 bases, leaving 5 bases of the junction unmatched.

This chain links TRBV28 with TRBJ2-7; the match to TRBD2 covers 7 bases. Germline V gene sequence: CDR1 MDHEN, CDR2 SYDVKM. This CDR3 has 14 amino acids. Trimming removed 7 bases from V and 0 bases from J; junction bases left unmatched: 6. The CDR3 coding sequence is TGTGCCAGCAAGCTAGCGGCACTCTCCTACGAGCAGTACTTC. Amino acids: CASKLAALSYEQYF.

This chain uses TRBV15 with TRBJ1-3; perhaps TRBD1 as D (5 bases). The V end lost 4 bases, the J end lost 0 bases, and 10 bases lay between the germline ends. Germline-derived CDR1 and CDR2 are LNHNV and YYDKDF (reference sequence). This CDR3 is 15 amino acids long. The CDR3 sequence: CATSIDRVSGNTIYF. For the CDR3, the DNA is TGTGCCACCAGCATCGACAGAGTCTCTGGAAACACCATATATTTT.

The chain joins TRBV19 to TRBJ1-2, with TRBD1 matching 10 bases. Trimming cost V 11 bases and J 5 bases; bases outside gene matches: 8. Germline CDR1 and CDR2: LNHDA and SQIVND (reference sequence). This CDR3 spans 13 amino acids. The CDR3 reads CASNDRGHYGYTF. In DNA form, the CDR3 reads TGTGCCTCCAACGACAGGGGGCATTATGGCTACACCTTC. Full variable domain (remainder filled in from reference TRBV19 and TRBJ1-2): DGGITQSPKYLFRKEGQNVTLSCEQNLNHDAMYWYRQDPGQGLRLIYYSQIVNDFQKGDIAEGYSVSREKKESFPLTVTSAQKNPTAFYLCASNDRGHYGYTFGSGTRLTVV.

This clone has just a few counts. CDR3 loop: CASSATGVNTIYF. Here the CDR3 DNA reads TGTGCCAGCAGCGCGACAGGGGTTAACACCATATATTTT. The chain uses TRBV7-9 and TRBJ1-3, with 8 bases lining up with TRBD1. The CDR3 runs to 13 residues. Losses at the gene ends were 5 bases for V and 7 bases for J; bases not matched to a gene: 4. Germline values: CDR1 SEHNR, CDR2 FQNEAQ (reference sequence). Combining the CDR3 with reference TRBV7-9 and TRBJ1-3 gives the whole variable domain DTGVSQNPRHKITKRGQNVTFRCDPISEHNRLYWYRQTLGQGPEFLTYFQNEAQLEKSRLLSDRFSAERPKGSFSTLEIQRTEQGDSAMYLCASSATGVNTIYFGEGSWLTVV.

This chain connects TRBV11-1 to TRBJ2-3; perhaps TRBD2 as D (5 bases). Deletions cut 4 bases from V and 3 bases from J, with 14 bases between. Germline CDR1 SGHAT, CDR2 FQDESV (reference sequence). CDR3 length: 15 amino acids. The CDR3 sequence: CASSSERVPTDTQYF. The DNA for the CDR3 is TGTGCCAGCAGCTCAGAGAGGGTTCCAACAGATACGCAGTATTTT.

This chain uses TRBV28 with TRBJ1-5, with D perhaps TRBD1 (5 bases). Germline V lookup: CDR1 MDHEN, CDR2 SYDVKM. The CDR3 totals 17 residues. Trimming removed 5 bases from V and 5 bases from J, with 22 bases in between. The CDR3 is CASSGEGLPKSHQPQHF. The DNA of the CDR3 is TGTGCCAGCAGTGGAGAGGGACTTCCTAAAAGCCATCAGCCCCAGCATTTT.

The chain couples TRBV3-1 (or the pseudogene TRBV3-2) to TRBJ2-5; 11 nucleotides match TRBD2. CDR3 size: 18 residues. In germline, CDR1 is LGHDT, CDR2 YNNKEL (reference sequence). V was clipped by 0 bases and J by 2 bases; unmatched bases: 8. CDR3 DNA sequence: TGTGCCAGCAGCCAAGATATTTTAGCGGGAGGGGGGCAAGAGACCCAGTACTTC. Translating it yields CASSQDILAGGGQETQYF.

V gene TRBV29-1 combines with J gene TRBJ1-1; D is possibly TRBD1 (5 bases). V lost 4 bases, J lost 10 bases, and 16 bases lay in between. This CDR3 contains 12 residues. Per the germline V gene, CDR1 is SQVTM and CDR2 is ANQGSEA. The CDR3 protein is CSVVRPQGAAFF. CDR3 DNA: TGCAGCGTTGTCCGGCCCCAGGGCGCAGCTTTCTTT.

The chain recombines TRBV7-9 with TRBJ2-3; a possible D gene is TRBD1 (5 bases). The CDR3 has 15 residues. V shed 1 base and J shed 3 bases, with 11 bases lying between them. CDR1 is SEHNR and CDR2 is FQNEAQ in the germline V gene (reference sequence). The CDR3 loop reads CASSLVGVGTDTQYF. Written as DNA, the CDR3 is TGTGCCAGCAGCTTAGTAGGGGTTGGGACAGATACGCAGTATTTT. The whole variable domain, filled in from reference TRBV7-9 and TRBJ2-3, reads DTGVSQNPRHKITKRGQNVTFRCDPISEHNRLYWYRQTLGQGPEFLTYFQNEAQLEKSRLLSDRFSAERPKGSFSTLEIQRTEQGDSAMYLCASSLVGVGTDTQYFGPGTRLTVL.